A few counts support the clone carrying this T cell receptor (beta chain). Its antigen is unidentified. The time point: baseline, week 1 (first vaccination visit). Documented treatment: pre-vaccination baseline after standard-of-care therapy. CDR3 length equals 16 residues. The record originates from a study of a mutant IDH1 vaccine in newly diagnosed glioma. Study-level background: Treated patients had a mean age of approximately 40 years and a sex split that was around 62% male and 37.5% female. Most patients had received both radiotherapy and temozolomide, the prior options being radiotherapy, temozolomide, or both.

Method: immunoSEQ multiplex PCR; TCRdb's copy keeps in-frame clones and lacks some. This table has approximately 52,000 clones, around 80% appearing once. Overall study findings and caveats: Pseudoprogression seemed unrelated to changes in top peripheral T cell clonotypes.

The receptor was isolated from a woman aged 40 to 49 with glioma. This specimen was PBMCs, taken from a glioma patient treated with radiotherapy, temozolomide or both. The chain couples TRBV21-1 to TRBJ1-1. TRBV21-1 is shown as a pseudogene. CDR3 DNA: TGTGCCAGCAGCTCCCAGGCGGGAGGGGTGAACACTGAAGCTTTCTTT. Its translation: CASSSQAGGVNTEAFF.